This T cell receptor (beta chain) was observed in a study of T cell changes during pregnancy in multiple sclerosis. V dropped 4 bases and J dropped 9 bases, with 12 bases sitting between them. This CDR3 is built from 11 residues. Germline lookup yields CDR1 SQVTM and CDR2 ANQGSEA. Profiling relied on immunoSEQ multiplex PCR, and the TCRdb table lists in-frame clones only, not all of them. The data contain about 44,000 clones, roughly 95% of them singletons. The sample was peripheral blood, taken in the second trimester of pregnancy. The chain uses TRBV29-1 and TRBJ2-5; D is possibly TRBD1 (6 bases). The clonotype comes from a female donor with multiple sclerosis, enrolled in a pregnancy study. CDR3 sequence (DNA): TGCAGCGTTGGTGAGGGGGTGGCCCAGTACTTC. Residues: CSVGEGVAQYF.